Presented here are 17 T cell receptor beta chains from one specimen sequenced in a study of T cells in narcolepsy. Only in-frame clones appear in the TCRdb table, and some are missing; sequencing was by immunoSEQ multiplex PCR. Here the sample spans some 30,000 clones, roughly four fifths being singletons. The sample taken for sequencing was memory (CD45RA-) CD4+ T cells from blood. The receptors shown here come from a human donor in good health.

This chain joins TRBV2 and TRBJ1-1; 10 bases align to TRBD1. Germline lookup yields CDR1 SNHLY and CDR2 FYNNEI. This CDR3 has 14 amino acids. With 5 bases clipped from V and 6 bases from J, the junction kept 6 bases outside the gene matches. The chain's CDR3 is CASSRDRGNAEAFF. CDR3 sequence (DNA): TGTGCCAGCAGTCGGGACAGGGGAAACGCTGAAGCTTTCTTT.

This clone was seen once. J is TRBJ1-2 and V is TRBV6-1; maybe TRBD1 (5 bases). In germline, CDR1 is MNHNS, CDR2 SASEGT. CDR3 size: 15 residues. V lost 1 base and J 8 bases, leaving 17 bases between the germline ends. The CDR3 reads CASSEEGSRGRGYTF. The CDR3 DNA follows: TGTGCCAGCAGTGAAGAGGGCAGCCGGGGGAGAGGCTACACCTTC.

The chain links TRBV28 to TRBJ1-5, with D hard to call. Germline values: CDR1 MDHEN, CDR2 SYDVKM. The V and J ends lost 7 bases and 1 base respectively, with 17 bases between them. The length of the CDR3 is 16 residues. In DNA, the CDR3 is TGTGCCAGCATACAAGGTGGCGCCCGCAGCAATCAGCCCCAGCATTTT. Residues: CASIQGGARSNQPQHF.

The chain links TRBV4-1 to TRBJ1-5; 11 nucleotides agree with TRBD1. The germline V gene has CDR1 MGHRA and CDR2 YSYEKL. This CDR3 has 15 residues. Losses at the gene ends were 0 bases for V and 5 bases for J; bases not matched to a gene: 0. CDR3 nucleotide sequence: TGCGCCAGCAGCCAAGAGGGACAGGGGGATCAGCCCCAGCATTTT. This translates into CASSQEGQGDQPQHF.

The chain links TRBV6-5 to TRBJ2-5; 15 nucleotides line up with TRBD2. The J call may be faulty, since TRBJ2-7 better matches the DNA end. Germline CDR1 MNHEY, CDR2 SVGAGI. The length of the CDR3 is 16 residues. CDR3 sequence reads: CASSSGGLAGGYEQYF. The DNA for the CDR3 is TGTGCCAGCAGTTCAGGGGGACTAGCGGGGGGCTACGAGCAGTACTTC.

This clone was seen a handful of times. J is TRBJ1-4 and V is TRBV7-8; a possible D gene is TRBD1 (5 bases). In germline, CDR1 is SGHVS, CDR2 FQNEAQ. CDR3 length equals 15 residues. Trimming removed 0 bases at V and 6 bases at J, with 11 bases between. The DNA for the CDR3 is TGTGCCAGCAGCTTAGCTGGGGACCGAGATGAAAAACTGTTTTTT. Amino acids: CASSLAGDRDEKLFF.

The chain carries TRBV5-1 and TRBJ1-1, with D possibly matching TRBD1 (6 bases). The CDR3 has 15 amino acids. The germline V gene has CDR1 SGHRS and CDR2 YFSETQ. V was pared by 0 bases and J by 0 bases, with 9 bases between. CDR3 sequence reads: CASSLADSVNTEAFF. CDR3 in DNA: TGCGCCAGCAGCTTGGCGGACAGTGTGAACACTGAAGCTTTCTTT.

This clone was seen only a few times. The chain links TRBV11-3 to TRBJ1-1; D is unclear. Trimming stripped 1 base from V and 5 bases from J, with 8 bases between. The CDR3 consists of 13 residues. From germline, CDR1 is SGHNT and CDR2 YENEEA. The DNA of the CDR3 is TGTGCCAGCAGCTTAGTTTATGGGACTGAAGCTTTCTTT. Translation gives CASSLVYGTEAFF.

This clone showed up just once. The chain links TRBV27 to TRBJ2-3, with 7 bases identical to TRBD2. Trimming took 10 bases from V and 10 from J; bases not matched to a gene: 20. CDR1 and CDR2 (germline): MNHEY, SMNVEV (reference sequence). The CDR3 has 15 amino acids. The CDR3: CATRGAGLPWGAQYF. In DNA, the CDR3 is TGTGCCACCCGGGGAGCGGGGCTCCCTTGGGGGGCGCAGTATTTT.

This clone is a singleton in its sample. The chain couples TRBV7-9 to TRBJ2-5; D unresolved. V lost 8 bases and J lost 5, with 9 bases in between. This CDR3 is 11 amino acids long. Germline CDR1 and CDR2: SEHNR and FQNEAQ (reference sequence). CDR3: CASAVGETQYF. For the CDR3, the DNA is TGTGCCAGCGCTGTAGGGGAGACCCAGTACTTC.

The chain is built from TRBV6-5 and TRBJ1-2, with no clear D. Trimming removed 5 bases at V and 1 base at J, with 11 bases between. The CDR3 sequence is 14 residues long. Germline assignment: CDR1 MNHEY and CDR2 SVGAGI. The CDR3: CASSPLDRNYGYTF. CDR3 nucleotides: TGTGCCAGCAGTCCTTTGGACCGTAACTATGGCTACACCTTC.

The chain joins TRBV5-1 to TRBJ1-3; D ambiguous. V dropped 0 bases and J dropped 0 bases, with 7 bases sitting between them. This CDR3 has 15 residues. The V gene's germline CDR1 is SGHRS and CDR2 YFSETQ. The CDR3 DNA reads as TGCGCCAGCAGCTTGGATGGGAGCTCTGGAAACACCATATATTTT. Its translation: CASSLDGSSGNTIYF.

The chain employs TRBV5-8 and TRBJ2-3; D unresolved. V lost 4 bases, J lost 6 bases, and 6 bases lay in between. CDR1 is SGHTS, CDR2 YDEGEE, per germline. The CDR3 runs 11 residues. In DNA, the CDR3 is TGTGCCAGCAGCCAGACGGATACGCAGTATTTT. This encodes CASSQTDTQYF.

In DNA, the CDR3 is TGCGCCAGCAGCTTGACCCCGAACACCGGGGAGCTGTTTTTT. This gives the protein CASSLTPNTGELFF. This rearrangement joins TRBV5-1 to TRBJ2-2; D not certain. Germline CDR1 SGHRS, CDR2 YFSETQ. This CDR3 has 14 amino acids. The V and J ends lost 1 base and 0 bases respectively, with 4 bases between them.

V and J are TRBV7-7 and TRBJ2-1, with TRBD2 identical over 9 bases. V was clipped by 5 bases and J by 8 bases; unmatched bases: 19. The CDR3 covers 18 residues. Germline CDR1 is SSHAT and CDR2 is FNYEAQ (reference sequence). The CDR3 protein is CASSPMRVGLAGTHEQFF. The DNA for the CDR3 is TGTGCCAGCAGCCCAATGAGGGTGGGGCTAGCGGGGACCCATGAGCAGTTCTTC.

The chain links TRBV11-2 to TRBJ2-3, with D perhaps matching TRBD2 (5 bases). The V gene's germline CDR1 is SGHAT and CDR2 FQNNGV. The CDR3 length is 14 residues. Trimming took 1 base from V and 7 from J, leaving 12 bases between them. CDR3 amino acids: CASSLAEVSNTQYF. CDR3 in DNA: TGTGCCAGCAGCTTAGCGGAGGTTTCGAATACGCAGTATTTT.

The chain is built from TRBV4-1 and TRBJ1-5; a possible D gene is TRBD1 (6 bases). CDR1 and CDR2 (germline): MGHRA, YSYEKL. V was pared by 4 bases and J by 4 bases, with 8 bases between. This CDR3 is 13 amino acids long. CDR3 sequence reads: CASSRGRNQPQHF. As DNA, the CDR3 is TGCGCCAGCAGCCGGGGGCGTAATCAGCCCCAGCATTTT.